The clone carrying this T cell receptor beta chain was detected only once. Researchers ran immunoSEQ v3.0 at survey level. TCRdb's table, derived via immunoSEQ multiplex PCR, lists solely in-frame clones and lacks some. The sample records 10,000 to 12,000 clones, approximately 80% being singletons. The data were taken from a study of long-term antiretroviral therapy in people with HIV. The CDR3 is 15 residues long. Per the germline V gene, CDR1 is SGHDT and CDR2 is YYEEEE. The junction had 10 bases not matched to a gene; V was cut back by 4 bases and J by 3 bases. Sampling of each donor yielded at least one pre-ART PBMC sample and at least two post-ART PBMC samples.

This TCR came from a man aged 40-55 years with HIV. This sample comprised unsorted PBMCs, obtained 1.2 years after starting antiretroviral therapy. This chain uses TRBV5-6 with TRBJ2-7; 7 nucleotides agree with TRBD2. The CDR3 DNA follows: TGTGCCAGCAGCGAGCGGGGCTCCTTCAGCTACGAGCAGTACTTC. Amino acid sequence: CASSERGSFSYEQYF.